Below are 5 T cell receptor beta chains sequenced from a single sample in a study of blood T cell repertoires in COVID-19 (TCRdb year 2020). The library was produced with the immunoSEQ multiplex PCR assay. TCRdb mirrors the immuneACCESS table, restricted to in-frame sequences. Some clones are absent from its copies; in checked studies, under half trace to an unresolved V gene, and the reason for the others is unknown. Within this sample are tens of thousands of clones, with approximately 88% of them counted one time only. The ten largest clones add up to under 4.5% of the sample. Sequencing was carried out using peripheral blood. These receptors all stem from a human donor in a cohort sampled during active COVID-19.

This chain connects TRBV10-1 to TRBJ2-7, with 7 bases aligning to TRBD1. The CDR3 extends over 15 amino acids. Looked up from germline, CDR1 is WNHNN and CDR2 is SYGVQD (reference sequence). V shed 5 bases and J 2 bases; nucleotides not matched to a gene: 9. CDR3 DNA sequence: TGCGCCAGCAGTCCGGGACAGCTTATCCCCTACGAGCAGTACTTC. As protein: CASSPGQLIPYEQYF.

The chain carries TRBV2 and TRBJ2-7, with D hard to call. This CDR3 contains 15 residues. Trimming took off 4 bases at V and 3 bases at J, with 16 bases between the two ends. Germline-derived CDR1 and CDR2 are SNHLY and FYNNEI. The CDR3 loop is CASSASSSGNYEQYF. The CDR3 nucleotides are TGTGCCAGCAGTGCGTCATCATCGGGTAACTACGAGCAGTACTTC.

The chain couples TRBV6-2 or TRBV6-3 to TRBJ2-2; D perhaps matches TRBD1 (5 bases). CDR1 MNHEY and CDR2 SVGEGT come from the germline V gene. Trimming stripped 0 bases from V and 9 bases from J, with 11 bases between. This CDR3 comprises 14 residues. CDR3 sequence: CASSYSIGERELFF. Here the CDR3 DNA reads TGTGCCAGCAGTTACTCCATAGGGGAAAGGGAGCTGTTTTTT.

V usage is TRBV10-3 and J usage is TRBJ1-1; weak D call: TRBD1 (6 bases). V lost 11 bases and J 3 bases, leaving 16 bases between the germline ends. Germline loops: CDR1 ENHRY, CDR2 SYGVKD. This CDR3 is built from 13 residues. CDR3 residues: CAVTGRGYTEAFF. In DNA form, the CDR3 reads TGTGCCGTTACAGGGAGAGGGTACACTGAAGCTTTCTTT.

The chain combines TRBV3-1 (or the pseudogene TRBV3-2) with TRBJ2-7; perhaps TRBD1 as D (5 bases). The length of the CDR3 is 13 residues. Germline assignment: CDR1 LGHDT and CDR2 YNNKEL (reference sequence). V was trimmed by 6 bases and J by 3 bases, leaving 12 bases between them. The CDR3, as DNA: TGTGCCAGCAGTCCAGGGCTAGTCTACGAGCAGTACTTC. It yields the protein CASSPGLVYEQYF.